This T cell receptor beta chain was captured in a study of pediatric ulcerative colitis. During colonoscopy, one to two rectal pinch biopsies were collected. This clone appeared a few times. TCRdb's table, derived via immunoSEQ multiplex PCR, lists solely in-frame clones and lacks some. The repertoire holds around 37,000 clones, roughly 71% seen once, with less than 10% in the top ten. There are 15 residues in the CDR3. Trimming removed 2 bases at V and 4 bases at J, with 11 bases between. The V gene's germline CDR1 is MNHNS and CDR2 SASEGT. The chain combines TRBV6-1 with TRBJ2-2, with D possibly being TRBD1 (5 bases). This TCR was recovered from a boy aged 5 to 17 with severe ulcerative colitis. Sequencing was carried out using gut tissue. This CDR3 reads CASSESAGFTGELFF. For the CDR3, the DNA is TGTGCCAGCAGTGAATCAGCAGGGTTCACCGGGGAGCTGTTTTTT.